The 30 T cell receptor beta chains reported below all come from one sample, sequenced in a study of blood T cell repertoires in COVID-19. The assay was immunoSEQ multiplex PCR, and TCRdb's table has in-frame clones only and misses some. The sample lists more than 300,000 clones, around nine tenths seen once, with roughly a tenth in the top ten. Sequenced: PBMCs or T cells enriched from blood (not recorded which). The receptors come from a woman aged 30 to 39 who had recovered from COVID-19.

The chain carries TRBV7-2 and TRBJ2-7; TRBD2 aligns across 9 bases. J was trimmed by 0 bases and V by 4 bases; bases with no gene match: 1. This CDR3 has 14 residues. CDR1 SGHTA and CDR2 FQGNSA come from the germline V gene. DNA of the CDR3: TGTGCCAGCAGCTATAGCGGGAGCTCCTACGAGCAGTACTTC. Residues: CASSYSGSSYEQYF.

The chain recombines TRBV20-1 with TRBJ1-4; D is undetermined. CDR1 and CDR2 (germline): DFQATT, SNEGSKA (reference sequence). Trimming stripped 7 bases from V and 7 bases from J, with 7 bases between. The CDR3 covers 10 residues. CDR3 sequence (DNA): TGCAGTGTCGGTGGTGAAAAACTGTTTTTT. It encodes CSVGGEKLFF.

The J gene is TRBJ2-6, the V gene TRBV5-6; unclear D gene. The CDR3 sequence is 18 residues long. Germline V gives CDR1 SGHDT, CDR2 YYEEEE. Deletions cut 4 bases from V and 0 bases from J, with 17 bases between. CDR3 coding DNA: TGTGCCAGCAGCCGAATCTCCACAAGTTCCTCTGGGGCCAACGTCCTGACTTTC. Translated: CASSRISTSSSGANVLTF.

The chain has TRBV19 and TRBJ2-1; D ambiguous. CDR3 length equals 10 residues. Germline values: CDR1 LNHDA, CDR2 SQIVND (reference sequence). Trimming shortened V by 10 bases and J by 5 bases, and 6 bases separated the two germline ends. The CDR3 sequence: CATQNNEQFF. Written as DNA, the CDR3 is TGTGCCACCCAGAACAATGAGCAGTTCTTC.

This clone was seen only once. CDR3 amino acids: CASSSQYRGSYEKLFF. The DNA of the CDR3 is TGTGCCAGCAGCTCACAGTACAGGGGAAGTTATGAAAAACTGTTTTTT. The chain carries TRBV7-6 and TRBJ1-4; 7 nucleotides agree with TRBD1. V dropped 4 bases and J dropped 6; count of bases not matched to a gene: 11. CDR3 size: 16 residues. CDR1 and CDR2 from the germline V gene are SGHVS and FNYEAQ. Drawing the rest from reference TRBV7-6 and TRBJ1-4, the complete variable domain is GAGVSQSPRYKVTKRGQDVALRCDPISGHVSLYWYRQALGQGPEFLTYFNYEAQQDKSGLPNDRFSAERPEGSISTLTIQRTEQRDSAMYRCASSSQYRGSYEKLFFGSGTQLSVL.

The chain's CDR3 is CAIVKKTEPSTDTQYF. Written as DNA, the CDR3 is TGTGCCATCGTGAAGAAGACGGAGCCTAGCACAGATACGCAGTATTTT. The rearrangement joins TRBV2 to TRBJ2-3, with D hard to call. Germline lookup yields CDR1 SNHLY and CDR2 FYNNEI. The CDR3 spans 16 residues. V shed 10 bases and J shed 0 bases, with 20 bases lying between them.

This clone was observed once. The chain recombines TRBV10-3 with TRBJ2-5; D remains ambiguous. The CDR3 runs 16 residues. Germline V gene lookup returns CDR1 ENHRY and CDR2 SYGVKD. Trimming stripped 0 bases from V and 5 bases from J, with 16 bases between. The CDR3 DNA sequence: TGTGCCATCAGTGAGTCTATGTCCCCGCGGTGGGAGACCCAGTACTTC. As protein: CAISESMSPRWETQYF.

V is TRBV4-2 and J is TRBJ2-5; D unclear. V shed 1 base and J shed 2 bases, with 8 bases lying between them. Germline CDR1 LGHNA, CDR2 YNFKEQ. CDR3 length equals 14 residues. DNA of the CDR3: TGTGCCAGCAGCCAAGTCCAGCGACAAGAGACCCAGTACTTC. As protein: CASSQVQRQETQYF.

This clone came up once. This chain joins TRBV25-1 and TRBJ2-1, with a weak D call TRBD2 (5 bases). The germline V gene encodes CDR1 MGHDK and CDR2 SYGVNS. The CDR3 loop spans 14 amino acids. The V gene lost 3 bases and the J gene lost 8 bases, with 14 bases spanning the gap. The DNA for the CDR3 is TGTGCCAGCAGTGAGGCGTCAGCGGTCGATGAGCAGTTCTTC. It yields the protein CASSEASAVDEQFF.

The rearrangement joins TRBV7-2 to TRBJ1-1; TRBD1 matches at 10 bases. Germline lookup yields CDR1 SGHTA and CDR2 FQGNSA. With 5 bases clipped from V and 4 bases from J, the junction kept 10 bases outside the gene matches. The CDR3 has 16 amino acids. CDR3 amino acids: CASSTARTGGFTEAFF. CDR3 coding DNA: TGTGCCAGCAGCACCGCGAGGACAGGGGGGTTCACTGAAGCTTTCTTT.

This chain links TRBV15 with TRBJ2-2, with a possible D match to TRBD1 (6 bases). The CDR3 totals 16 residues. Trimming took off 4 bases at V and 1 base at J, with 13 bases between the two ends. The germline V gene encodes CDR1 LNHNV and CDR2 YYDKDF (reference sequence). The CDR3 DNA sequence: TGTGCCACCAGCAAGTACGGGACAAGGAACACCGGGGAGCTGTTTTTT. As protein: CATSKYGTRNTGELFF.

As to this clone: Additional DNA sequences in this sample encode the identical CDR3. The chain couples TRBV18 to TRBJ1-1; D not resolved. This CDR3 region has 13 residues. Germline-derived CDR1 and CDR2 are KGHSH and LQKENI. Deletions cut 4 bases from V and 1 base from J, with 7 bases between. CDR3 DNA: TGTGCCAGCTCACAAACAGAGAACACTGAAGCTTTCTTT. Residues: CASSQTENTEAFF.

This clone turned up a few times. Written as DNA, the CDR3 is TGTGCCAGCAGCCACTATCGGGGACAAATGAACACTGAAGCTTTCTTT. Amino acids: CASSHYRGQMNTEAFF. The chain carries TRBV7-9 and TRBJ1-1, with D possibly being TRBD1 (6 bases). V gave up 5 bases and J gave up 0 bases, with 16 bases separating them. There are 16 residues in the CDR3. CDR1 and CDR2 from the germline V gene are SEHNR and FQNEAQ (reference sequence).

The V gene is TRBV7-9, the J gene TRBJ1-2, with D unresolved. The ends were cut back, 0 bases at V and 4 bases at J, with 12 bases in the middle. From germline, CDR1 is SEHNR and CDR2 FQNEAQ (reference sequence). This CDR3 is built from 15 residues. The CDR3 region is CASSLAPEPIYGYTF. Written as DNA, the CDR3 is TGTGCCAGCAGCTTAGCACCTGAGCCGATCTATGGCTACACCTTC.

The chain employs TRBV27 and TRBJ2-7; 12 positions agree with TRBD2. Trimming at V came to 5 bases and at J to 3 bases, leaving 11 bases not matched to a gene. Germline CDR1 MNHEY, CDR2 SMNVEV (reference sequence). The CDR3 is 17 amino acids. The CDR3 sequence: CASSRLTGLAGIYEQYF. In DNA, the CDR3 is TGTGCCAGCAGTAGACTCACTGGACTAGCGGGAATCTACGAGCAGTACTTC.

This clone was counted a single time. The chain employs TRBV5-1 and TRBJ1-2, with 7 nucleotides matching TRBD1. The CDR3 covers 15 residues. With V trimmed by 4 bases and J by 1 base, 7 bases remained unmatched. CDR1 SGHRS and CDR2 YFSETQ come from the germline V gene. DNA of the CDR3: TGCGCCAGCAGCGGATCCGGGACAGTTAACTATGGCTACACCTTC. Protein: CASSGSGTVNYGYTF.

The chain links TRBV18 to TRBJ2-1; D remains unclear. Trimming removed 0 bases at V and 4 bases at J, with 4 bases between. CDR1 and CDR2 from the germline V gene are KGHSH and LQKENI. This CDR3 has 13 amino acids. CDR3 sequence reads: CASSPPVYNEQFF. The CDR3 nucleotides read TGTGCCAGCTCACCACCCGTTTACAATGAGCAGTTCTTC.

The chain recombines TRBV2 with TRBJ1-5, with D perhaps matching TRBD1 (6 bases). This CDR3 comprises 14 residues. Germline V gene lookup returns CDR1 SNHLY and CDR2 FYNNEI. The ends were cut back, 3 bases at V and 13 bases at J, with 19 bases in the middle. CDR3 coding DNA: TGTGCCAGCAGTGAGTCTAATGGTCGCCAGGGGCAGCATTTT. It yields the protein CASSESNGRQGQHF.

The rearrangement links TRBV6-5 to TRBJ1-1; D unresolved. Germline V lookup: CDR1 MNHEY, CDR2 SVGAGI. Trimming shortened V by 6 bases and J by 0 bases, and 8 bases separated the two germline ends. The CDR3 is made up of 13 amino acids. The CDR3, as DNA: TGTGCCAGCAGGGCAACACTGAACACTGAAGCTTTCTTT. Translation: CASRATLNTEAFF.

The genes are TRBV28 and TRBJ1-2; 9 positions match TRBD1. Per germline, CDR1 MDHEN and CDR2 SYDVKM. V lost 5 bases and J lost 8; bases outside the gene matches: 21. The CDR3 contains 18 residues. Here the CDR3 DNA reads TGTGCCAGCAGTCCGACAGGGGGAGATCTTTATGTCGTACCGGGCTACACCTTC. The encoded protein is CASSPTGGDLYVVPGYTF.

This sequence joins TRBV10-1 and TRBJ2-7; 9 positions agree with TRBD1. Germline CDR1 WNHNN, CDR2 SYGVQD (reference sequence). The CDR3 is 16 residues long. The J segment lost 0 bases and the V segment lost 5 bases, leaving 8 bases of the junction unmatched. In DNA, the CDR3 is TGCGCCAGCAGTAACGACCGGGACAGGGCCTCCTACGAGCAGTACTTC. Protein product: CASSNDRDRASYEQYF.

This chain links TRBV6-5 with TRBJ2-7; D not resolved. The germline gives CDR1 MNHEY, CDR2 SVGAGI. The CDR3 runs to 14 residues. Trimming took 6 bases from V and 0 from J, leaving 12 bases between them. CDR3 nucleotide sequence: TGTGCCAGCAGCTTCGACTTGAGCTCCTACGAGCAGTACTTC. Encoded protein: CASSFDLSSYEQYF.

The chain uses TRBV5-6 and TRBJ2-5; 8 positions agree with TRBD2. The CDR3 runs to 15 residues. V was clipped by 5 bases and J by 5 bases; unmatched bases: 11. Germline CDR1 SGHDT, CDR2 YYEEEE. CDR3 in amino acids: CASRLTGGRIETQYF. The DNA for the CDR3 is TGTGCCAGCAGATTAACGGGCGGGAGGATTGAGACCCAGTACTTC.

This chain connects TRBV3-1 (or the pseudogene TRBV3-2) to TRBJ1-2; no firm D call. The germline CDR1 and CDR2 sequences are LGHDT and YNNKEL (reference sequence). Deletions cut 1 base from V and 8 bases from J, with 8 bases between. The CDR3 consists of 12 residues. The CDR3 DNA sequence: TGTGCCAGCAGCCAAGCATTCGAGGGCTACACCTTC. Encoded protein: CASSQAFEGYTF.

V gene TRBV7-9 combines with J gene TRBJ1-2, with 8 bases fitting TRBD1. J lost 7 bases, V lost 4 bases, and 8 bases had no gene match. The length of the CDR3 is 14 residues. Per the germline V gene, CDR1 is SEHNR and CDR2 is FQNEAQ (reference sequence). The CDR3 protein is CASSSQGGRSGYTF. Written as DNA, the CDR3 is TGTGCCAGCAGCTCACAGGGGGGTAGAAGTGGCTACACCTTC.

This chain links TRBV4-2 with TRBJ2-1; D gene ambiguous. The CDR3 covers 17 residues. Germline lookup yields CDR1 LGHNA and CDR2 YNFKEQ. Trimming left V 0 bases short and J 3 bases short, with 15 bases between. The CDR3 sequence is CASSQDLEILNYNEQFF. The DNA of the CDR3 is TGTGCCAGCAGCCAAGATTTGGAGATACTAAACTACAATGAGCAGTTCTTC.

The chain is built from TRBV2 and TRBJ2-1, with D maybe TRBD1 (6 bases). The CDR3 loop spans 16 amino acids. Germline values: CDR1 SNHLY, CDR2 FYNNEI. V was clipped by 5 bases and J by 3 bases, with 17 bases between them. The CDR3 nucleotides are TGTGCCAGCAGTTCTCCGGACAGAGCTTTCTACAATGAGCAGTTCTTC. Encoded protein: CASSSPDRAFYNEQFF.

This chain connects TRBV27 to TRBJ2-1; D possibly corresponds to TRBD2 (6 bases). The V end was cut by 0 bases, the J end by 1 base, with 10 bases between. This CDR3 comprises 16 residues. Germline CDR1 reads MNHEY; CDR2 reads SMNVEV (reference sequence). The CDR3 loop is CASSLSWDSSYNEQFF. DNA for the CDR3: TGTGCCAGCAGTTTATCGTGGGACTCTTCCTACAATGAGCAGTTCTTC.

The J gene is TRBJ1-2, the V gene TRBV6-4; 8 nucleotides agree with TRBD1. Per germline, CDR1 MRHNA and CDR2 SNTAGT. The CDR3 totals 17 residues. The ends lost 7 bases at V and 1 base at J; junction bases unmatched: 14. The CDR3 coding sequence is TGTGCCAGCAACCCTTCACAGGGGGTGGAAATTAACTATGGCTACACCTTC. This encodes CASNPSQGVEINYGYTF.

The chain couples TRBV5-8 to TRBJ2-4, with 9 bases matching TRBD1. Germline V gives CDR1 SGHTS, CDR2 YDEGEE. With V trimmed by 4 bases and J by 1 base, 9 bases remained unmatched. The CDR3 has 17 residues. The CDR3 loop reads CASSRYRGPVAKNIQYF. The DNA of the CDR3 is TGTGCCAGCAGCCGATACAGGGGGCCCGTTGCCAAAAACATTCAGTACTTC.